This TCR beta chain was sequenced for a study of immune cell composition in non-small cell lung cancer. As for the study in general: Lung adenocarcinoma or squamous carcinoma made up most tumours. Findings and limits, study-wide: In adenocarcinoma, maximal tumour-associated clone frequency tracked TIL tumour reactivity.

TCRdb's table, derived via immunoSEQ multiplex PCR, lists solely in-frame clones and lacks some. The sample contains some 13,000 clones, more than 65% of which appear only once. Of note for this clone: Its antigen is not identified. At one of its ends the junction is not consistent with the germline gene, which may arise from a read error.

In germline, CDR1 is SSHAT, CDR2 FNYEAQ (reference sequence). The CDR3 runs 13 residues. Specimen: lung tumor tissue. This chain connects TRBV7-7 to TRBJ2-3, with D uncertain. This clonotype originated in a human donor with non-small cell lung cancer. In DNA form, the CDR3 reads TGTGCTAGCAGCCTTAGCCGCACAGATACGCAGTATTTT. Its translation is CASSLSRTDTQYF. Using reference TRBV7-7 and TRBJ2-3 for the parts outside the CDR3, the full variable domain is GAGVSQSPRYKVTKRGQDVTLRCDPISSHATLYWYQQALGQGPEFLTYFNYEAQPDKSGLPSDRFSAERPEGSISTLTIQRTEQRDSAMYRCASSLSRTDTQYFGPGTRLTVL.